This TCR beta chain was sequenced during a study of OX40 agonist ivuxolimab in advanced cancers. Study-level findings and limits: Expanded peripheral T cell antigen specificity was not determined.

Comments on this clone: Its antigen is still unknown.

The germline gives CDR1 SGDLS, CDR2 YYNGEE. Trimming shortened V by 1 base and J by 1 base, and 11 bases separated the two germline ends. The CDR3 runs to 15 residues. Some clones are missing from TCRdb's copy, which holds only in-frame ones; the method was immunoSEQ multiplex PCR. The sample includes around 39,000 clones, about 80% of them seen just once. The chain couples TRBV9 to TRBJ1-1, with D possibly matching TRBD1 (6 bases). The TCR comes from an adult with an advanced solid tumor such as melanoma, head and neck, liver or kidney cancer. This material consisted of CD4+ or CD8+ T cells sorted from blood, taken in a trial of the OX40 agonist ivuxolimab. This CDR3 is CASSVLQGGNTEAFF. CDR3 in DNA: TGTGCCAGCAGCGTATTACAGGGTGGGAACACTGAAGCTTTCTTT.